The 6 T cell receptor beta chains below come from one sample, sequenced in a study of human thymus T cells. Thymus tissue for the work was resected from patients undergoing corrective heart surgery. Data came from immunoSEQ multiplex PCR; TCRdb stores just in-frame clones and leaves some out. Of about 78,000 clones in the sample, 96% were seen once. Sequenced input: thymus tissue. These receptors were obtained from a boy under two years old with a congenital heart defect but otherwise immunologically healthy.

This chain joins TRBV27 and TRBJ2-7; no clear D gene. Looked up from germline, CDR1 is MNHEY and CDR2 is SMNVEV (reference sequence). V lost 6 bases to trimming and J lost 2 bases, with 8 bases between them. The CDR3 is 12 amino acids. The CDR3 nucleotides are TGTGCCAGCAGCTCGAACCCCTACGAGCAGTACTTC. This sequence encodes CASSSNPYEQYF.

This chain uses TRBV4-3 with TRBJ2-3; perhaps TRBD2 as D (7 bases). The CDR3 sequence is 17 residues long. Trimming took 0 bases from V and 2 from J, leaving 15 bases between them. Germline V CDR1 and CDR2: LGHNA, YSLEER. The CDR3 nucleotides are TGCGCCAGCAGCCAAGAAGGACGGGGGGCGCACACAGATACGCAGTATTTT. This gives the protein CASSQEGRGAHTDTQYF.

V and J are TRBV7-2 and TRBJ2-1, with D unclear. Germline V gene sequence: CDR1 SGHTA, CDR2 FQGNSA. CDR3 size: 14 residues. V lost 3 bases, J lost 3 bases, and 9 bases lay in between. As DNA, the CDR3 is TGTGCCAGCAGCTTGGTCTTCGGCTACAATGAGCAGTTCTTC. This sequence encodes CASSLVFGYNEQFF. Full variable domain (rest looked up from reference TRBV7-2 and TRBJ2-1): GAGVSQSPSNKVTEKGKDVELRCDPISGHTALYWYRQSLGQGLEFLIYFQGNSAPDKSGLPSDRFSAERTGGSVSTLTIQRTQQEDSAVYLCASSLVFGYNEQFFGPGTRLTVL.

This clone was observed a single time. CDR3 bases: TGTGCCAGCAGCTGGGGCTACTTCTACGAGCAGTACTTC. Protein sequence: CASSWGYFYEQYF. The chain couples TRBV7-2 to TRBJ2-7, with D possibly TRBD1 on 5 matching bases. V was trimmed by 4 bases and J by 3 bases, leaving 10 bases between them. The CDR3 runs 13 residues. Germline V lookup: CDR1 SGHTA, CDR2 FQGNSA.

The chain employs TRBV13 and TRBJ2-1, with TRBD2 as a possible D gene (7 bases). With 3 bases removed from V and 13 bases from J, the gap between germline ends came to 22 bases. The CDR3 is 15 residues long. Germline lookup yields CDR1 PRHDT and CDR2 FYEKMQ (reference sequence). CDR3 bases: TGTGCCAGCAGCTTGGTGAAGGTGGGGGGGCGCTTCCAGTTCTTC. Amino acids: CASSLVKVGGRFQFF.

The V and J genes are TRBV6-5 and TRBJ2-1; TRBD1 or TRBD2 may be the D gene (5 bases each). Per germline, CDR1 MNHEY and CDR2 SVGAGI. The CDR3 contains 13 residues. The V gene lost 5 bases and the J gene lost 9 bases, with 14 bases spanning the gap. In DNA form, the CDR3 reads TGTGCCAGCAGTGACAGCGGTGGGGGTGAGCAGTTCTTC. This sequence encodes CASSDSGGGEQFF.